The 31 T cell receptor beta chains presented below share a single source sample, sequenced in a study of beta chain features in type 1 diabetes. The authors reverse transcribed all of the isolated RNA, so sequencing captured expressed TCRB transcripts. The table came from immunoSEQ multiplex PCR; TCRdb's copy has only in-frame clones and leaves some out. In the table there are 300,000 or so clones, under 8.5% of which are singletons. The sample taken for sequencing was central memory CD4+ T cells from blood. The receptor set was obtained from a young woman in good health.

There are many counts of this clone. This chain joins TRBV28 and TRBJ1-5, with D unclear. CDR3 size: 13 residues. CDR1 is MDHEN, CDR2 SYDVKM, per germline. Trimming removed 6 bases at V and 7 bases at J, with 13 bases between. The DNA of the CDR3 is TGTGCCAGCAGCACAGCATCCCCCCAGCCCCAGCATTTT. Residues: CASSTASPQPQHF.

This clone was recorded at least ten times. This rearrangement joins TRBV29-1 to TRBJ2-3; 12 positions agree with TRBD2. CDR1 is SQVTM and CDR2 is ANQGSEA in the germline V gene. Losses at the gene ends were 6 bases for V and 6 bases for J; bases not matched to a gene: 4. This CDR3 region has 13 residues. In nucleotides, the CDR3 is TGCAGCGTGGGGACTAGCGGGTTTGATACGCAGTATTTT. Translation gives CSVGTSGFDTQYF.

This chain links TRBV7-2 with TRBJ2-1; 8 bases are shared with TRBD2. Trimming took 8 bases from V and 7 from J; bases not matched to a gene: 13. The CDR3 length is 15 residues. Germline V lookup: CDR1 SGHTA, CDR2 FQGNSA. The CDR3 DNA follows: TGTGCCAGCGCAGTAGCGGGGAGTTCCCCTAATGAGCAGTTCTTC. Protein product: CASAVAGSSPNEQFF.

V gene TRBV6-6 combines with J gene TRBJ1-5; weak D call: TRBD1 (5 bases). The CDR3 loop spans 16 amino acids. The V end lost 6 bases, the J end lost 3 bases, and 18 bases lay between the germline ends. Germline lookup yields CDR1 MNHNY and CDR2 SVGAGI (reference sequence). The CDR3 DNA follows: TGTGCCAGCAGGATTGGAGGGGTACGTTCCAATCAGCCCCAGCATTTT. Translation: CASRIGGVRSNQPQHF.

This clone came up a few times. This chain uses TRBV15 with TRBJ2-7; a weak D match, TRBD2 (5 bases). Germline V gene data show CDR1 as LNHNV and CDR2 as YYDKDF (reference sequence). Trimming shortened V by 3 bases and J by 0 bases, and 9 bases separated the two germline ends. The CDR3 consists of 14 residues. CDR3 in amino acids: CATSREEFSYEQYF. The DNA for the CDR3 is TGTGCCACCAGCAGGGAGGAATTCTCCTACGAGCAGTACTTC.

In its sample, this clone was seen a few times. V gene TRBV5-1 combines with J gene TRBJ2-5; D gene uncertain. The germline CDR1 and CDR2 sequences are SGHRS and YFSETQ. The CDR3 covers 12 residues. V was pared by 4 bases and J by 3 bases, with 7 bases between. The CDR3 region has the DNA TGCGCCAGCAGCCCAAATAAAGAGACCCAGTACTTC. This codes for CASSPNKETQYF.

The J gene is TRBJ1-2, the V gene TRBV10-3; D remains ambiguous. V lost 6 bases and J lost 6, with 11 bases in between. Germline CDR1 ENHRY, CDR2 SYGVKD. The CDR3 is made up of 12 amino acids. CDR3 in amino acids: CAISQTPDGYTF. CDR3 sequence (DNA): TGTGCCATCAGCCAGACACCTGATGGCTACACCTTC.

This rearrangement joins TRBV7-3 to TRBJ2-2; no definite D call. CDR1 is SGHTA, CDR2 FQGTGA, per germline. Trimming pared 5 bases from V and 8 bases from J, leaving 12 bases between. The CDR3 has 13 residues. Here the CDR3 DNA reads TGTGCCAGCAGCCCCAACTCGATGGGGGAGCTGTTTTTT. Translating it yields CASSPNSMGELFF.

A few counts support this clone. The V call is TRBV15, the J call TRBJ2-1; D gene ambiguous. V dropped 1 base and J dropped 0 bases, with 10 bases sitting between them. The length of the CDR3 is 16 residues. Per the germline V gene, CDR1 is LNHNV and CDR2 is YYDKDF (reference sequence). The CDR3 is CATSRVVGSSYNEQFF. DNA of the CDR3: TGTGCCACCAGCAGAGTCGTTGGTAGCTCCTACAATGAGCAGTTCTTC.

Only a few counts were recorded for this clone. The V gene is TRBV6-5, the J gene TRBJ2-3, with TRBD1 identical over 10 bases. Germline-derived CDR1 and CDR2 are MNHEY and SVGAGI. The ends lost 6 bases at V and 9 bases at J; junction bases unmatched: 12. The CDR3 spans 15 residues. Written as DNA, the CDR3 is TGTGCCAGCAGCCGCTCCCAGGGACAGGGGAGGACGCAGTATTTT. This sequence encodes CASSRSQGQGRTQYF.

V gene TRBV6-6 combines with J gene TRBJ2-5, with D possibly being TRBD2 (6 bases). Germline loops: CDR1 MNHNY, CDR2 SVGAGI (reference sequence). CDR3 length equals 16 residues. Trimming removed 6 bases from V and 2 bases from J, with 19 bases in between. CDR3 region: CASRGSGLPGQETQYF. The CDR3, as DNA: TGTGCCAGCAGGGGGAGTGGACTACCCGGACAAGAGACCCAGTACTTC.

This sequence joins TRBV7-8 and TRBJ2-1; D is ambiguous. V was trimmed by 6 bases and J by 7 bases, leaving 7 bases between them. Per the germline V gene, CDR1 is SGHVS and CDR2 is FQNEAQ. CDR3 size: 11 residues. CDR3 in DNA: TGTGCCAGCAGTGGCGAGAATGAGCAGTTCTTC. It is translated as CASSGENEQFF.

In regard to this clone: This same CDR3 is encoded by further DNA sequences in the sample. The gene calls are TRBV15 and TRBJ1-5; D is possibly TRBD1 (5 bases). The ends were cut back, 1 base at V and 5 bases at J, with 6 bases in the middle. Germline CDR1 reads LNHNV; CDR2 reads YYDKDF (reference sequence). The CDR3 is 13 residues long. CDR3 sequence (DNA): TGTGCCACCAGCAGAGCAGGGCATCAGCCCCAGCATTTT. Protein: CATSRAGHQPQHF.

This clone was observed a few times. V gene TRBV9 combines with J gene TRBJ2-6; D possibly corresponds to TRBD2 (5 bases). Germline lookup yields CDR1 SGDLS and CDR2 YYNGEE. V gave up 2 bases and J gave up 2 bases, with 8 bases separating them. The CDR3 runs 15 residues. CDR3 DNA: TGTGCCAGCAGCGTTCGAGCGGCTGGGGCCAACGTCCTGACTTTC. It is translated as CASSVRAAGANVLTF.

The genes are TRBV18 and TRBJ2-3, with no clear D. In germline, CDR1 is KGHSH, CDR2 LQKENI. The CDR3 is 14 amino acids. V lost 1 base and J lost 3, with 8 bases in between. The CDR3 DNA reads TGTGCCAGCTCACCACAAGCGTTAACAGATACGCAGTATTTT. This sequence encodes CASSPQALTDTQYF.

This clone was observed a handful of times. This sequence joins TRBV27 and TRBJ2-5; D may be TRBD2 (5 bases). Germline assignment: CDR1 MNHEY and CDR2 SMNVEV (reference sequence). V was cut by 5 bases and J by 4 bases, with 11 bases left in between. The length of the CDR3 is 13 residues. The CDR3 region is CASSRLIAETQYF. The CDR3 DNA reads TGTGCCAGCAGTCGACTAATTGCAGAGACCCAGTACTTC.

This clone was recorded many times. The V gene is TRBV7-8, the J gene TRBJ2-3; D is unclear. The CDR3 runs to 14 residues. Between the trimmed V and J ends, which lost 2 bases and 3 bases, there was a span of 9 bases. Germline V gene sequence: CDR1 SGHVS, CDR2 FQNEAQ. In DNA form, the CDR3 reads TGTGCCAGCAGCTTATCAAGGGCAACAGATACGCAGTATTTT. It is translated as CASSLSRATDTQYF. Full variable domain (missing parts from reference TRBV7-8 and TRBJ2-3): GAGVSQSPRYKVAKRGQDVALRCDPISGHVSLFWYQQALGQGPEFLTYFQNEAQLDKSGLPSDRFFAERPEGSVSTLKIQRTQQEDSAVYLCASSLSRATDTQYFGPGTRLTVL.

The gene calls are TRBV18 and TRBJ1-1; unclear D gene. This CDR3 comprises 15 residues. Germline assignment: CDR1 KGHSH and CDR2 LQKENI. Trimming took 3 bases from V and 3 from J, leaving 14 bases between them. CDR3 DNA sequence: TGTGCCAGCTCACCGCGTCCGGCGATGGACACTGAAGCTTTCTTT. As protein: CASSPRPAMDTEAFF.

This clone has only a few counts. At the DNA level, this CDR3 is encoded by other sequences in the same sample as well. The rearrangement links TRBV19 to TRBJ2-1, with D unclear. CDR1 LNHDA and CDR2 SQIVND come from the germline V gene (reference sequence). V was trimmed by 2 bases and J by 7 bases, leaving 3 bases between them. The CDR3 totals 11 residues. DNA for the CDR3: TGTGCCAGTAGTATAAGAAATGAGCAGTTCTTC. Its translation: CASSIRNEQFF.

The table lists this clone with a few counts. This chain connects TRBV11-2 to TRBJ1-5, with D hard to call. Trimming took 0 bases from V and 1 from J, leaving 4 bases between them. CDR3 length: 14 residues. The germline V gene encodes CDR1 SGHAT and CDR2 FQNNGV. This chain's CDR3 is CASSLEGSNQPQHF. In nucleotides, the CDR3 is TGTGCCAGCAGCTTAGAAGGAAGCAATCAGCCCCAGCATTTT. Looking up the rest from reference TRBV11-2 and TRBJ1-5 gives the full variable domain: EAGVAQSPRYKIIEKRQSVAFWCNPISGHATLYWYQQILGQGPKLLIQFQNNGVVDDSQLPKDRFSAERLKGVDSTLKIQPAKLEDSAVYLCASSLEGSNQPQHFGDGTRLSIL.

In its sample, this clone was seen a few times. The V call is TRBV7-8, the J call TRBJ2-2; D unclear. The germline CDR1 and CDR2 sequences are SGHVS and FQNEAQ. Trimming pared 4 bases from V and 6 bases from J, leaving 6 bases between. The CDR3 spans 12 residues. The CDR3, as DNA: TGTGCCAGCAGCTCCGAGCCCGGGGAGCTGTTTTTT. Amino acids: CASSSEPGELFF. Using reference TRBV7-8 and TRBJ2-2 for the parts outside the CDR3, the full variable domain is GAGVSQSPRYKVAKRGQDVALRCDPISGHVSLFWYQQALGQGPEFLTYFQNEAQLDKSGLPSDRFFAERPEGSVSTLKIQRTQQEDSAVYLCASSSEPGELFFGEGSRLTVL.

There are a few counts of this clone. Since a much larger clone is just one base distant, this may be a read error. This sample includes further DNA sequences coding for the same CDR3. The J gene is TRBJ1-1, the V gene TRBV7-3, with D possibly being TRBD1 (6 bases). Germline V gene data show CDR1 as SGHTA and CDR2 as FQGTGA. Trimming shortened V by 4 bases and J by 1 base, and 7 bases separated the two germline ends. The CDR3 is 13 residues long. The CDR3 protein is CASSSDRNTEAFF. The DNA for the CDR3 is TGTGCCAGCAGCTCGGACAGGAACACTGAAGCTTTCTTT.

This clone was seen ten or more times. This rearrangement joins TRBV6-1 to TRBJ2-4; weak D call: TRBD1 (5 bases). CDR3 length: 14 amino acids. Deletions cut 1 base from V and 6 bases from J, with 10 bases between. Germline CDR1 reads MNHNS; CDR2 reads SASEGT. The chain's CDR3 is CASSEGTGGNIQYF. The CDR3 DNA sequence: TGTGCCAGCAGTGAAGGTACAGGCGGAAACATTCAGTACTTC.

The chain has TRBV4-3 and TRBJ2-1; either TRBD1 or TRBD2 may fit D (5 bases each). The CDR3 runs 14 residues. V was clipped by 4 bases and J by 7 bases, with 14 bases between them. Germline lookup yields CDR1 LGHNA and CDR2 YSLEER. The CDR3 coding sequence is TGCGCCAGCAGCCGGGACCTGGACCGAAATGAGCAGTTCTTC. Its translation: CASSRDLDRNEQFF.

Only a few counts were recorded for this clone. The chain joins TRBV5-4 to TRBJ2-3; D gene uncertain. This CDR3 has 14 amino acids. From germline, CDR1 is SGHNT and CDR2 YYREEE (reference sequence). V dropped 2 bases and J dropped 0 bases, with 7 bases sitting between them. The CDR3 region is CASSFGRSTDTQYF. CDR3 nucleotide sequence: TGTGCCAGCAGCTTCGGTAGAAGCACAGATACGCAGTATTTT.

The chain joins TRBV13 to TRBJ2-3; the D gene is possibly TRBD1 (5 bases). Deletions cut 3 bases from V and 4 bases from J, with 14 bases between. From germline, CDR1 is PRHDT and CDR2 FYEKMQ (reference sequence). The CDR3 runs 15 residues. In DNA, the CDR3 is TGTGCCAGCAGCTTTATACCTCAACAGGCAGATACGCAGTATTTT. It encodes CASSFIPQQADTQYF.

The chain recombines TRBV7-2 with TRBJ2-1; TRBD2 matches at 8 bases. The CDR3 consists of 14 residues. With 1 base clipped from V and 8 bases from J, the junction kept 4 bases outside the gene matches. Germline V gene data show CDR1 as SGHTA and CDR2 as FQGNSA. In DNA, the CDR3 is TGTGCCAGCAGCTTAGTGCGGGGGGAGGATGAGCAGTTCTTC. It codes for CASSLVRGEDEQFF.

This clone has only a few counts. The chain joins TRBV19 to TRBJ1-1, with unresolved D. This CDR3 spans 8 amino acids. Germline lookup yields CDR1 LNHDA and CDR2 SQIVND (reference sequence). Trimming shortened V by 6 bases and J by 10 bases, and 3 bases separated the two germline ends. The CDR3 DNA reads TGTGCCAGTAGGGGAGCTTTCTTT. It specifies CASRGAFF.

The V gene is TRBV4-1, the J gene TRBJ2-3, with 8 nucleotides matching TRBD1. Trimming at V came to 2 bases and at J to 5 bases, leaving 6 bases not matched to a gene. The CDR3 loop spans 15 amino acids. The germline CDR1 and CDR2 sequences are MGHRA and YSYEKL. The CDR3 protein is CASSQSRGREDTQYF. CDR3 sequence (DNA): TGCGCCAGCAGCCAAAGCAGGGGGCGGGAAGATACGCAGTATTTT.

V gene TRBV28 combines with J gene TRBJ2-3; D is undetermined. CDR3 size: 11 residues. CDR1 MDHEN and CDR2 SYDVKM come from the germline V gene. V shed 3 bases and J shed 4 bases, with 2 bases lying between them. CDR3 region: CASSFADTQYF. As DNA, the CDR3 is TGTGCCAGCAGTTTCGCAGATACGCAGTATTTT.

This clone was counted between two and nine times. The chain couples TRBV7-8 to TRBJ2-5; D is possibly TRBD1 or TRBD2 (5 bases each). The germline gives CDR1 SGHVS, CDR2 FQNEAQ. Trimming took off 0 bases at V and 5 bases at J, with 10 bases between the two ends. This CDR3 spans 14 amino acids. The CDR3 here is CASSLASGRETQYF. The DNA of the CDR3 is TGTGCCAGCAGCTTAGCTTCGGGACGGGAGACCCAGTACTTC. Using reference TRBV7-8 and TRBJ2-5 for the parts outside the CDR3, the full variable domain is GAGVSQSPRYKVAKRGQDVALRCDPISGHVSLFWYQQALGQGPEFLTYFQNEAQLDKSGLPSDRFFAERPEGSVSTLKIQRTQQEDSAVYLCASSLASGRETQYFGPGTRLLVL.